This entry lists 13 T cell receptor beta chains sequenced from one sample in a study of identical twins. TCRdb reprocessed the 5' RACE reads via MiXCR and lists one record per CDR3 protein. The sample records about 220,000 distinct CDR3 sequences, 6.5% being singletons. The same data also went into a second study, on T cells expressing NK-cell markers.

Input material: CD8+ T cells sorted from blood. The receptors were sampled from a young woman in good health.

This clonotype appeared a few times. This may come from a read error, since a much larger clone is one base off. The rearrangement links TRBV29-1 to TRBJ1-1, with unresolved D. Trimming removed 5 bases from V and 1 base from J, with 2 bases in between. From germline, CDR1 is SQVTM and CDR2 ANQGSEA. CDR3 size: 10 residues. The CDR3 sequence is CSVQNTEAFF. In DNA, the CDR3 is TGCAGCGTTCAGAACACTGAAGCTTTCTTT.

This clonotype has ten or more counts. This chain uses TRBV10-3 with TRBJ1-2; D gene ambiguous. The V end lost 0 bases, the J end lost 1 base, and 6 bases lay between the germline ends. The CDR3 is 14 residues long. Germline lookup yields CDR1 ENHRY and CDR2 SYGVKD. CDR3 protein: CAISESNSNYGYTF. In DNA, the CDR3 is TGTGCCATCAGTGAGTCGAACAGTAACTATGGCTACACCTTC.

The CDR3 sequence: CSAGPGGTQYF. CDR3 bases: TGCAGTGCGGGACCGGGGGGGACCCAGTACTTC. The V and J genes are TRBV20-1 and TRBJ2-5; 7 bases match TRBD2. The CDR3 spans 11 residues. The V gene end was trimmed by 6 bases and the J gene end by 7 bases; junction bases not matched to a gene: 5. Germline V gene sequence: CDR1 DFQATT, CDR2 SNEGSKA (reference sequence).

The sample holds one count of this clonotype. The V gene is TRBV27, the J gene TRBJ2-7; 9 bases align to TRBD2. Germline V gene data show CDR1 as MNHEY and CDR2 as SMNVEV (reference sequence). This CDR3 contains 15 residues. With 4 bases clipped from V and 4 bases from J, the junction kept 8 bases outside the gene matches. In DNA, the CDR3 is TGTGCCAGCAGTTACGTGGCGGGAGGGCATTACGAGCAGTACTTC. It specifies CASSYVAGGHYEQYF.

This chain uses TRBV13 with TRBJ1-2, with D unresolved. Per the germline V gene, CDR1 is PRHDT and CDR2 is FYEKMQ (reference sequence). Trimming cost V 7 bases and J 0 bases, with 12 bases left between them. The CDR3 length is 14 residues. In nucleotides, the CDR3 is TGTGCCAGCACGGCCGTTGGAGCTAACTATGGCTACACCTTC. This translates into CASTAVGANYGYTF.

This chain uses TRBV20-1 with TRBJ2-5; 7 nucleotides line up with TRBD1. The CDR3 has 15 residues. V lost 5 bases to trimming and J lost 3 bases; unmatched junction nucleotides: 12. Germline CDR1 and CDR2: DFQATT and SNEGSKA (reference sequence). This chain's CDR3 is CSAGYLGTAEETQYF. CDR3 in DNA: TGCAGTGCTGGCTACCTCGGGACAGCTGAAGAGACCCAGTACTTC.

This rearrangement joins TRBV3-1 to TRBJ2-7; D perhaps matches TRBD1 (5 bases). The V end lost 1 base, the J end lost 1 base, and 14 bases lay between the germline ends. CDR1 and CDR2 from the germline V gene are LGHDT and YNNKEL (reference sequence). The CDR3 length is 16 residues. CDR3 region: CASSQGWVGRSYEQYF. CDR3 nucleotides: TGTGCCAGCAGCCAAGGGTGGGTGGGGCGGTCCTACGAGCAGTACTTC.

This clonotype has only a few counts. This chain's CDR3 is CASSSSGSRQPQHF. The CDR3 region has the DNA TGTGCCAGCAGTTCGTCAGGTTCCCGGCAGCCCCAGCATTTT. V gene TRBV27 combines with J gene TRBJ1-5; D gene ambiguous. There are 14 residues in the CDR3. V shed 4 bases and J shed 7 bases, with 14 bases lying between them. In germline, CDR1 is MNHEY, CDR2 SMNVEV (reference sequence).

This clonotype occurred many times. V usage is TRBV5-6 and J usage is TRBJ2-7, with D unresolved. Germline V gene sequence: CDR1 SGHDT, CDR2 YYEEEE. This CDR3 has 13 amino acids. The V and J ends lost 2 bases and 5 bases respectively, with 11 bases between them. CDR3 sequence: CASSFSADHEQYF. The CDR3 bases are TGTGCCAGCAGCTTCTCGGCAGACCACGAGCAGTACTTC.

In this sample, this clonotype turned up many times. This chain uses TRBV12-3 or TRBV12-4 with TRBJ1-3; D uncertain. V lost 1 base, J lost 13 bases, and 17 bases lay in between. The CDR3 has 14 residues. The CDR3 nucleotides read TGTGCCAGCAGTTTAGTTTATTCCGGAGGCGAGATATATTTT. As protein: CASSLVYSGGEIYF.

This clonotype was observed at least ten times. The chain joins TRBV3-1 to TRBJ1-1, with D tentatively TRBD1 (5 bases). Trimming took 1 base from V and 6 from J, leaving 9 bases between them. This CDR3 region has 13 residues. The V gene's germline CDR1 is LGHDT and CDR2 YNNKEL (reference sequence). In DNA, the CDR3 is TGTGCCAGCAGCCAAGGGGGGAAAGCTGAAGCTTTCTTT. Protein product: CASSQGGKAEAFF.

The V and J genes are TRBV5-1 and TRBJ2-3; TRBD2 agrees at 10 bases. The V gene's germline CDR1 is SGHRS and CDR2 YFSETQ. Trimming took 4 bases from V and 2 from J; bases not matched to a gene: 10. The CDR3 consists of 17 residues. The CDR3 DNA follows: TGCGCCAGCAGCAGAGCAGCGGGGGGGATTGACACAGATACGCAGTATTTT. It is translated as CASSRAAGGIDTDTQYF.

CDR3 nucleotides: TGCGCCAGCAGCCCCTGGGTAGGTTCGCCCTACGAGCAGTACTTC. Translated: CASSPWVGSPYEQYF. J is TRBJ2-7 and V is TRBV4-3; no definite D call. There are 15 residues in the CDR3. Germline V gives CDR1 LGHNA, CDR2 YSLEER. Trimming took 4 bases from V and 2 from J, leaving 15 bases between them.